This T cell receptor (beta chain) is drawn from a study of post-analysis software for immune sequencing data. Study at large: The study covered relapsing-remitting, secondary progressive and progressive-relapsing courses of multiple sclerosis.

Presence of unique molecular identifiers characterized the TCR beta cDNA libraries. Researchers reported 400,000 to 550,000 cDNA molecules coming from approximately 0.91 to 9.4 million T cells. Each CDR3 protein is one row after TCRdb ran MiXCR on the PCR reads. Of 450,000 or so distinct CDR3 sequences listed, 45% are singletons. This clonotype was seen more than once but under ten times. Antigen specificity is unknown. Broader study findings: In patients, about 5 TRBV segments were more frequent than in controls, with TRBV5-6, TRBV5-1 and TRBV20-1 among them. Controls' normalized Chao1 diversity significantly exceeded that of multiple sclerosis patients.

The ends were cut back, 5 bases at V and 7 bases at J, with 18 bases in the middle. The CDR3 is made up of 14 amino acids. Germline CDR1 is SGHTA and CDR2 is FQGNSA. The specimen sequenced was blood. This TCR derives from a girl aged 10-17 years with multiple sclerosis. The rearrangement joins TRBV7-2 to TRBJ2-7; D remains unclear. DNA for the CDR3: TGTGCCAGCAGCCCTGAGAGCTCCTACAATGAGCAGTACTTC. Translation: CASSPESSYNEQYF. Together with reference TRBV7-2 and TRBJ2-7, the CDR3 gives the full variable domain: GAGVSQSPSNKVTEKGKDVELRCDPISGHTALYWYRQSLGQGLEFLIYFQGNSAPDKSGLPSDRFSAERTGGSVSTLTIQRTQQEDSAVYLCASSPESSYNEQYFGPGTRLTVT.